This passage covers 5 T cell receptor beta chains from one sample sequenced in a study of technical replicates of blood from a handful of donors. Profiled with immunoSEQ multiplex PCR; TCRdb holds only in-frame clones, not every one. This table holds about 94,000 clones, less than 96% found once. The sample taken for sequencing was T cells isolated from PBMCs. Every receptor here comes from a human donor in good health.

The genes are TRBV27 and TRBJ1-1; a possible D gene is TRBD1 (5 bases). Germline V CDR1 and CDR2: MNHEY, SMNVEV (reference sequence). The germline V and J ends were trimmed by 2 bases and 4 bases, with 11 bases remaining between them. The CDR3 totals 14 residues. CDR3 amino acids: CASSLMAGFTEAFF. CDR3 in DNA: TGTGCCAGCAGTTTAATGGCAGGGTTCACTGAAGCTTTCTTT.

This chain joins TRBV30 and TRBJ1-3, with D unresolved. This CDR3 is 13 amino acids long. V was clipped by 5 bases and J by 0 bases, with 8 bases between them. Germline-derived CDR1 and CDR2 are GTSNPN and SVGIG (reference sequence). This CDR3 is CAWEHISGNTIYF. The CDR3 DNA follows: TGTGCCTGGGAACATATCTCTGGAAACACCATATATTTT.

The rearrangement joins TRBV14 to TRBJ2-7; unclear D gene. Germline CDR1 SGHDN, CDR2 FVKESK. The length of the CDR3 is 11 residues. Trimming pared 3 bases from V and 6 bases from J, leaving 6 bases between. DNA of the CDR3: TGTGCCAGCAGCCATAACTCCGAGCAGTACTTC. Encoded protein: CASSHNSEQYF.

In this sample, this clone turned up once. CDR3 loop: CASSIVLGNEQYF. CDR3 nucleotide sequence: TGTGCCAGTAGTATAGTACTCGGTAACGAGCAGTACTTC. V usage is TRBV19 and J usage is TRBJ2-7; no firm D call. Germline assignment: CDR1 LNHDA and CDR2 SQIVND (reference sequence). V lost 1 base and J 5 bases, leaving 9 bases between the germline ends. The CDR3 spans 13 residues.

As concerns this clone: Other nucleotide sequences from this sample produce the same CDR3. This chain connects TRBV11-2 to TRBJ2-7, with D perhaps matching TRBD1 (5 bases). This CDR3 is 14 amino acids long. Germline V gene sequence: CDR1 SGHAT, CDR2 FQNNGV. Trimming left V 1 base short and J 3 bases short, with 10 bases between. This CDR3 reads CASSLGPQGYEQYF. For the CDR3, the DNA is TGTGCCAGCAGCTTAGGACCTCAGGGCTACGAGCAGTACTTC.